The 9 T cell receptor beta chains reported below all come from one sample, sequenced in a study of CD8 T cells in ankylosing spondylitis. Study-wide results and limits: Ankylosing spondylitis blood appeared to carry a characteristic TCR beta motif of roughly eight highly homologous variants.

TCRdb re-analysed the 5' RACE reads in MiXCR, keeping a single row per CDR3 protein. The sample records fewer than 250,000 distinct CDR3 sequences, approximately 20% being singletons. For these TCRs, the target antigens are not known. Sequencing was performed on blood, either unsorted or a sorted T cell fraction (not recorded which). These receptors all stem from a male donor with ankylosing spondylitis.

The V call is TRBV29-1, the J call TRBJ2-3; 11 nucleotides agree with TRBD1. The trim removed 4 bases at V and 5 bases at J, leaving 5 bases unmatched. Per germline, CDR1 SQVTM and CDR2 ANQGSEA. CDR3 length: 14 amino acids. The CDR3 region has the DNA TGCAGCGTTGTGGGACAGGGGGAGGTAGATACGCAGTATTTT. It translates to CSVVGQGEVDTQYF.

This clonotype has more than one count but fewer than ten. The chain joins TRBV6-1 to TRBJ2-2; 10 bases map to TRBD1. Trimming took 9 bases from V and 5 from J; bases not matched to a gene: 3. Per germline, CDR1 MNHNS and CDR2 SASEGT. CDR3 length equals 13 residues. CDR3 sequence reads: CASGTGETGELFF. CDR3 nucleotides: TGTGCCAGTGGGACAGGGGAAACCGGGGAGCTGTTTTTT.

There are many counts of this clonotype. This chain uses TRBV7-9 with TRBJ1-3; D unclear. This CDR3 is 16 amino acids long. Germline V gene sequence: CDR1 SEHNR, CDR2 FQNEAQ (reference sequence). V was trimmed by 7 bases and J by 1 base, leaving 17 bases between them. The CDR3 spells CASTPREAISGNTIYF. DNA of the CDR3: TGTGCCAGCACCCCGAGAGAGGCGATATCTGGAAACACCATATATTTT.

This clonotype was observed at least ten times. The chain employs TRBV24-1 and TRBJ1-6, with 8 bases matching TRBD1. The V segment lost 9 bases and the J segment 7 bases; nucleotides outside the gene matches: 4. The CDR3 runs 13 residues. CDR1 and CDR2 (germline): KGHDR, SFDVKD. CDR3 amino acids: CATFRDRNSPLHF. The CDR3 bases are TGTGCCACCTTCCGGGACAGGAATTCACCCCTCCACTTT.

This clonotype was observed many times. The V and J genes are TRBV4-1 and TRBJ2-7; possibly TRBD1 for D (6 bases). The CDR3 covers 13 residues. Trimming removed 4 bases at V and 5 bases at J, with 12 bases between. CDR1 is MGHRA, CDR2 YSYEKL, per germline. The CDR3 DNA sequence: TGCGCCAGCAGCCTTGTGGGGGCAGACGAGCAGTACTTC. This sequence encodes CASSLVGADEQYF.

The chain is built from TRBV7-9 and TRBJ2-1; no clear D gene. The ends were cut back, 1 base at V and 8 bases at J, with 6 bases in the middle. Per the germline V gene, CDR1 is SEHNR and CDR2 is FQNEAQ (reference sequence). The CDR3 extends over 12 amino acids. The CDR3 nucleotides read TGTGCCAGCAGCTTAGAACTCGATGAGCAGTTCTTC. Its protein product is CASSLELDEQFF.

There are a few counts of this clonotype. The genes are TRBV29-1 and TRBJ1-4; a weak D match, TRBD1 (5 bases). The CDR3 is 13 residues long. Trimming took off 3 bases at V and 5 bases at J, with 10 bases between the two ends. The V gene's germline CDR1 is SQVTM and CDR2 ANQGSEA. The CDR3 sequence is CSVDQGRNEKLFF. The CDR3 bases are TGCAGCGTTGACCAGGGCCGGAATGAAAAACTGTTTTTT.

This clonotype has just a few counts. The gene calls are TRBV7-9 and TRBJ2-1, with D unclear. This CDR3 spans 11 amino acids. The V gene lost 1 base and the J gene lost 9 bases, with 4 bases spanning the gap. The germline V gene has CDR1 SEHNR and CDR2 FQNEAQ (reference sequence). The CDR3, as DNA: TGTGCCAGCAGCTTAGGGATTGAGCAGTTCTTC. This sequence encodes CASSLGIEQFF.

This clonotype was counted only a few times. The chain uses TRBV27 and TRBJ2-7; D might be TRBD1 or TRBD2, each matching 5 bases. The V and J ends lost 5 bases and 7 bases respectively, with 21 bases between them. From germline, CDR1 is MNHEY and CDR2 SMNVEV (reference sequence). The CDR3 is 15 residues long. CDR3 coding DNA: TGTGCCAGCAGTCCACCGGGGCAGACCCTCGGGGAGCAGTACTTC. This sequence encodes CASSPPGQTLGEQYF.